This passage covers 3 T cell receptor beta chains from one sample sequenced in a study of cytomegalovirus exposure and HLA in healthy donors. A multiplex PCR was run with 60 Vbeta primers and 13 Jbeta primers. TCRdb's table, derived via immunoSEQ multiplex PCR, lists solely in-frame clones and lacks some. The table has under 200,000 clones, 73% seen once. The sample consisted of PBMCs. These receptors were taken from a woman between 25 and 40 years old in good health and CMV-seronegative.

The chain combines TRBV5-4 with TRBJ2-5, with TRBD2 identical over 8 bases. This CDR3 has 16 residues. Trimming at V came to 4 bases and at J to 4 bases, leaving 12 bases not matched to a gene. Germline CDR1 SGHNT, CDR2 YYREEE (reference sequence). This chain's CDR3 is CASSPGGRGGTETQYF. CDR3 coding DNA: TGTGCCAGCAGCCCGGGGGGGCGGGGTGGTACAGAGACCCAGTACTTC.

This sequence joins TRBV10-1 and TRBJ2-5, with TRBD2 identical over 12 bases. J was trimmed by 5 bases and V by 0 bases; bases with no gene match: 4. CDR3 length: 16 residues. Germline V gene data show CDR1 as WNHNN and CDR2 as SYGVQD (reference sequence). The CDR3 is CASSESLAGGPETQYF. Here the CDR3 DNA reads TGCGCCAGCAGTGAGTCGCTAGCGGGGGGGCCGGAGACCCAGTACTTC.

The CDR3 sequence is CASSYSTAIGQPQHF. CDR3 in DNA: TGTGCCAGCAGTTACTCGACAGCGATCGGTCAGCCCCAGCATTTT. The gene calls are TRBV6-6 and TRBJ1-5; the D gene is possibly TRBD1 (5 bases). Trimming left V 0 bases short and J 6 bases short, with 12 bases between. The V gene's germline CDR1 is MNHNY and CDR2 SVGAGI (reference sequence). This CDR3 region has 15 residues.